The source of this T cell receptor (beta chain) is a study of human T cells and chemical hapten exposure. On the study more broadly: Per-sample TCR yield variation was attributed mainly to small pooled library volume differences.

This CDR3 has 15 amino acids. Germline V lookup: CDR1 LGHDT, CDR2 YNNKEL (reference sequence). J gave up 4 bases and V 6 bases, and 8 bases lay outside the gene matches. Unique molecular identifiers were attached to individual cDNA molecules within the library. Authors' methods: Per sample, the median was around 100,000 TCRs, with values from approximately 25,000 to 650,000. TCRdb analysed the 5' RACE reads with MiXCR anew, one entry per CDR3 protein. The V and J calls and clone size come from TCRdb's table, not from the authors' own analysis. The profile shows under 150,000 distinct CDR3 sequences, around 20% of them singletons. On this clonotype itself: Its specificity is not known.

The starting material, unfractionated whole blood, was used for total RNA extraction. Study-wide results and limits: After DPC sensitization, TCRs above 1 in 1000 frequency showed no change.

The rearrangement links TRBV3-1 to TRBJ1-5; TRBD1 aligns across 8 bases. This receptor was taken from a human donor in good health. The CDR3 coding sequence is TGTGCCAGCAGTGGTGGGACAGGTAAAAATCAGCCCCAGCATTTT. It encodes CASSGGTGKNQPQHF.